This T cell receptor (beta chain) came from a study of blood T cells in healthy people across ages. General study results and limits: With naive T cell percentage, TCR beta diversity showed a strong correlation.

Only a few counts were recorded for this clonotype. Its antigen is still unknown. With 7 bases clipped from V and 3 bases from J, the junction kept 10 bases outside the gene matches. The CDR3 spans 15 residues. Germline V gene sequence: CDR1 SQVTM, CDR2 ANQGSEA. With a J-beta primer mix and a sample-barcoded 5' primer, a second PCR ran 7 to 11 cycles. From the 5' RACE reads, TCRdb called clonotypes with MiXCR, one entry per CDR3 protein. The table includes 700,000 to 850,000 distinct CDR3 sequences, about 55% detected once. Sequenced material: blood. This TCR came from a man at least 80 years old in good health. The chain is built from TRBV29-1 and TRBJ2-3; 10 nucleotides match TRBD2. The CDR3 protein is CSAASGGDATDTQYF. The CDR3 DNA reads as TGCAGCGCCGCTAGCGGGGGAGACGCGACAGATACGCAGTATTTT.